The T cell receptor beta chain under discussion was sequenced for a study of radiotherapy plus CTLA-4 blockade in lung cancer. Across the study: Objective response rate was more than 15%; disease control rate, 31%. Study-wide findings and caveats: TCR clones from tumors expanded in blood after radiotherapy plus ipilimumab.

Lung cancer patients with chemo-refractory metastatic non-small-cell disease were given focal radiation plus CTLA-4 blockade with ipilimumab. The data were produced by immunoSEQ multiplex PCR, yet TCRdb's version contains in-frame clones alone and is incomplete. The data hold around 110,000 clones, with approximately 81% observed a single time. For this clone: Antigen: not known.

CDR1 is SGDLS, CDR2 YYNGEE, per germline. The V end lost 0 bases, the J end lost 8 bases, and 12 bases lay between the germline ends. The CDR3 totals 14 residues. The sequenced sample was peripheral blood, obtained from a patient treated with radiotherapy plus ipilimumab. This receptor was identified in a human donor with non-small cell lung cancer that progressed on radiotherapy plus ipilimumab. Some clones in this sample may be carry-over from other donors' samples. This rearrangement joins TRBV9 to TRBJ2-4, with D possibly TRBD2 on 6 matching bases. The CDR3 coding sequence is TGTGCCAGCAGCGTAGATGAGGGGAGGTACATTCAGTACTTC. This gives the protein CASSVDEGRYIQYF.